One and the same sample provided the 32 T cell receptor beta chains below, sequenced in a study of regulatory T cells in long-lasting Graves disease. Arm-PCR of CDR3 regions with iRepertoire HTBI primers generated TCR beta libraries. TCRdb independently ran MiXCR on the multiplex PCR reads; one entry per CDR3 protein. Of a few hundred thousand distinct CDR3 sequences listed, over 9.5% were seen once; the top ten hold 18%. Time point specified: newly diagnosed GD, antithyroid drugs for less than 3 months. Making the TCR library involved RNA that had been extracted from PBMCs. This sample was also put to use in a study of T cells in Graves' hyperthyroidism and ophthalmopathy.

The material sequenced was peripheral blood mononuclear cells (PBMCs), taken at new diagnosis, from a patient treated with antithyroid drugs. These receptors all stem from a woman younger than 35 with Graves disease.

The chain uses TRBV19 and TRBJ2-5; TRBD2 aligns across 11 bases. The germline V gene encodes CDR1 LNHDA and CDR2 SQIVND (reference sequence). Trimming removed 4 bases from V and 3 bases from J; junction bases left unmatched: 7. This CDR3 is built from 16 residues. CDR3 in DNA: TGTGCCAGTAGTACCCGTCCGGGACTAGCGGAAGAGACCCAGTACTTC. The encoded protein is CASSTRPGLAEETQYF.

This clonotype occurred many times. The chain carries TRBV11-2 and TRBJ2-3, with D uncertain. The CDR3 is made up of 13 amino acids. Germline lookup yields CDR1 SGHAT and CDR2 FQNNGV. Trimming removed 8 bases at V and 0 bases at J, with 9 bases between. In nucleotides, the CDR3 is TGTGCCAGCTGCTACACTAGCACAGATACGCAGTATTTT. Translated, it gives CASCYTSTDTQYF.

This clonotype showed up many times. The chain employs TRBV2 and TRBJ2-7; possible D gene TRBD1, 5 bases. V lost 7 bases to trimming and J lost 3 bases, with 16 bases between them. Germline V lookup: CDR1 SNHLY, CDR2 FYNNEI. This CDR3 region has 14 residues. For the CDR3, the DNA is TGTGCCAGCACCCGACAGTCCCAAAGCTACGAGCAGTACTTC. Translating gives CASTRQSQSYEQYF.

This clonotype appeared many times. The CDR3 DNA reads as TGTGCCAGCAGCGCTCGGGGACAGGCCAAATTACCGACAGATACGCAGTATTTT. It translates to CASSARGQAKLPTDTQYF. This chain joins TRBV7-3 and TRBJ2-3, with TRBD1 identical over 8 bases. Germline loops: CDR1 SGHTA, CDR2 FQGTGA. The CDR3 totals 18 residues. V was pared by 5 bases and J by 3 bases, with 16 bases of the junction left unmatched.

This clonotype showed up many times. V and J are TRBV28 and TRBJ2-5; D might be TRBD2 (6 bases). Trimming shortened V by 3 bases and J by 5 bases, and 16 bases separated the two germline ends. Germline V gene sequence: CDR1 MDHEN, CDR2 SYDVKM. The CDR3 runs 15 residues. The CDR3 region has the DNA TGTGCCAGCAGTTTGTATGGGGGAGGACGGGAGACCCAGTACTTC. Its translation is CASSLYGGGRETQYF.

The table lists this clonotype with many counts. The chain couples TRBV27 to TRBJ1-5; D uncertain. The V and J ends lost 3 bases and 6 bases respectively, with 12 bases between them. In germline, CDR1 is MNHEY, CDR2 SMNVEV (reference sequence). The CDR3 runs 14 residues. CDR3 protein: CASSFITGVQPQHF. The DNA for the CDR3 is TGTGCCAGCAGTTTTATAACCGGGGTTCAGCCCCAGCATTTT.

This clonotype was counted a few times. The genes are TRBV5-1 and TRBJ2-2; D is unclear. Germline CDR1 SGHRS, CDR2 YFSETQ. V lost 1 base, J lost 5 bases, and 12 bases lay in between. CDR3 length: 15 residues. The CDR3 DNA reads as TGCGCCAGCAGCTTGAACACTCACCTTACCGGGGAGCTGTTTTTT. Translated, it gives CASSLNTHLTGELFF. Based on the CDR3 plus reference TRBV5-1 and TRBJ2-2, the full variable domain is KAGVTQTPRYLIKTRGQQVTLSCSPISGHRSVSWYQQTPGQGLQFLFEYFSETQRNKGNFPGRFSGRQFSNSRSEMNVSTLELGDSALYLCASSLNTHLTGELFFGEGSRLTVL.

Ten or more counts support this clonotype. The V and J genes are TRBV5-1 and TRBJ1-2; D might be TRBD1 (5 bases). Germline CDR1 and CDR2: SGHRS and YFSETQ. The length of the CDR3 is 14 residues. Trimming cost V 2 bases and J 5 bases, with 13 bases left between them. The CDR3 is CASSFGTLRYGYTF. In DNA, the CDR3 is TGCGCCAGCAGCTTTGGGACTCTTAGATATGGCTACACCTTC. Supplemented by reference TRBV5-1 and TRBJ1-2, the full variable domain reads KAGVTQTPRYLIKTRGQQVTLSCSPISGHRSVSWYQQTPGQGLQFLFEYFSETQRNKGNFPGRFSGRQFSNSRSEMNVSTLELGDSALYLCASSFGTLRYGYTFGSGTRLTVV.

This clonotype has at least ten counts. This chain uses TRBV27 with TRBJ1-1; the D is unclear. This CDR3 is 16 amino acids long. Trimming removed 2 bases from V and 0 bases from J, with 13 bases in between. Looked up from germline, CDR1 is MNHEY and CDR2 is SMNVEV (reference sequence). The CDR3 reads CASSLNGVLLNTEAFF. In nucleotides, the CDR3 is TGTGCCAGCAGTTTAAATGGGGTTCTTCTGAACACTGAAGCTTTCTTT.

Ten or more counts support this clonotype. J is TRBJ1-5 and V is TRBV12-3 or TRBV12-4, with TRBD1 as a possible D gene (6 bases). The CDR3 is made up of 14 amino acids. V was pared by 10 bases and J by 5 bases, with 18 bases between. CDR3 amino acids: CATSGGLVYQPQHF. CDR3 nucleotides: TGTGCCACCTCGGGGGGGCTTGTTTATCAGCCCCAGCATTTT.

As for this clonotype: This could be a read error, since a much larger clone is one nucleotide away. This likely comes from a read error, as the CDR3 has no conserved phenylalanine or tryptophan at its end. This sequence joins TRBV28 and TRBJ2-3; no clear D gene. The germline gives CDR1 MDHEN, CDR2 SYDVKM. Trimming stripped 3 bases from V and 2 bases from J, with 3 bases between. The CDR3 length is 12 residues. The CDR3 is CASSFVTDTQYV. CDR3 nucleotide sequence: TGTGCCAGCAGTTTCGTCACAGATACGCAGTATGTT.

Only a few counts were recorded for this clonotype. The chain combines TRBV28 with TRBJ2-1; TRBD2 agrees at 13 bases. Germline CDR1 MDHEN, CDR2 SYDVKM. V shed 6 bases, J shed 9 bases, and the junction held 8 bases outside the gene matches. This CDR3 comprises 15 residues. The CDR3 is CASSPLLAGGGEQFF. CDR3 bases: TGTGCCAGCAGCCCATTACTAGCGGGAGGGGGTGAGCAGTTCTTC.

This clonotype was picked up many times. The J gene is TRBJ2-1, the V gene TRBV12-3 or TRBV12-4, with 9 bases fitting TRBD2. Germline trimming cut 6 bases from V and 2 bases from J; bases unmatched to any gene: 5. This CDR3 region has 15 residues. CDR3 region: CASRLSGGTYNEQFF. CDR3 coding DNA: TGTGCCAGCAGGCTGAGCGGGGGGACCTACAATGAGCAGTTCTTC.

A few counts support this clonotype. The chain carries TRBV5-1 and TRBJ1-4; 7 bases match TRBD1. V lost 2 bases, J lost 3 bases, and 13 bases stayed unmatched. This CDR3 has 18 amino acids. The germline CDR1 and CDR2 sequences are SGHRS and YFSETQ. CDR3 in DNA: TGCGCCAGCAGCTTTGCTAGGGGGCCGCAGGCGGCTAATGAAAAACTGTTTTTT. Its translation: CASSFARGPQAANEKLFF.

Many counts were recorded for this clonotype. The CDR3 region is CASSAAVTSGYTF. The CDR3 DNA reads as TGTGCCAGCAGTGCAGCAGTTACGAGTGGCTACACCTTC. V usage is TRBV2 and J usage is TRBJ1-2; no clear D. Germline CDR1 reads SNHLY; CDR2 reads FYNNEI. V was shortened by 4 bases and J by 7 bases, with 13 bases between the two germline ends. This CDR3 comprises 13 residues.

Many counts were recorded for this clonotype. V is TRBV18 and J is TRBJ2-1; D might be TRBD2 (5 bases). V was cut by 0 bases and J by 7 bases, with 7 bases left in between. Germline V gives CDR1 KGHSH, CDR2 LQKENI. The CDR3 length is 13 residues. CDR3 DNA sequence: TGTGCCAGCTCACCACCGTCGGGAAATGAGCAGTTCTTC. It encodes CASSPPSGNEQFF.

A word on this clonotype: A much larger clone is a single base away; this may be a read error. This chain joins TRBV3-1 and TRBJ2-5, with D maybe TRBD2 (5 bases). Germline V gene sequence: CDR1 LGHDT, CDR2 YNNKEL (reference sequence). This CDR3 is 15 amino acids long. The V gene lost 5 bases and the J gene lost 11 bases, with 24 bases spanning the gap. The CDR3 spells CASSYDYSSYNEQYF. CDR3 nucleotide sequence: TGTGCCAGCAGCTATGACTACAGCTCCTACAATGAGCAGTACTTC.

CDR3 bases: TGTGCCAGCAGGCCAGGGGGAACTGGGGCCAACGTCCTGACTTTC. Amino acid sequence: CASRPGGTGANVLTF. This chain connects TRBV6-1 to TRBJ2-6; 7 bases match TRBD1. This CDR3 is 15 amino acids long. Unmatched junction bases numbered 4, after V lost 6 bases and J lost 2 bases. Germline CDR1 is MNHNS and CDR2 is SASEGT.

As for this clonotype: A read error is possible here, since a much larger clone lies one base away. The CDR3 end shows no conserved phenylalanine or tryptophan, and so a read error is likely. The chain couples TRBV2 to TRBJ2-5; 7 nucleotides agree with TRBD2. The length of the CDR3 is 14 residues. Germline lookup yields CDR1 SNHLY and CDR2 FYNNEI. Written as DNA, the CDR3 is TGTGCCAGCACTGAACCGGGACTACAAGAGACCCAGTACCTC. This sequence encodes CASTEPGLQETQYL.

The sample holds many counts of this clonotype. The chain recombines TRBV9 with TRBJ2-5; TRBD2 aligns across 10 bases. V dropped 3 bases and J dropped 4; count of bases not matched to a gene: 9. CDR1 and CDR2 from the germline V gene are SGDLS and YYNGEE. The CDR3 loop spans 16 amino acids. CDR3 nucleotides: TGTGCCAGCAGCGCGACCGGAAGACTAGCGGGAGAGACCCAGTACTTC. Encoded protein: CASSATGRLAGETQYF.

This clonotype appeared a few times. V usage is TRBV7-2 and J usage is TRBJ2-5; no reliable D call. The CDR3 contains 17 residues. Trimming cost V 6 bases and J 0 bases, with 20 bases left between them. Germline CDR1 and CDR2: SGHTA and FQGNSA. The CDR3 here is CASSLQAAGSYQETQYF. The CDR3 bases are TGTGCCAGCAGTCTGCAGGCTGCAGGTTCGTACCAAGAGACCCAGTACTTC.

This clonotype has only a few counts. V and J are TRBV10-3 and TRBJ2-1; no reliable D call. V was shortened by 11 bases and J by 0 bases, with 11 bases between the two germline ends. CDR1 is ENHRY, CDR2 SYGVKD, per germline. The length of the CDR3 is 13 residues. The CDR3 loop is CAAATSSYNEQFF. As DNA, the CDR3 is TGTGCCGCCGCAACAAGCTCCTACAATGAGCAGTTCTTC.

This clonotype was detected many times. This sequence joins TRBV27 and TRBJ1-5; D call uncertain. This CDR3 spans 16 amino acids. Deletions cut 5 bases from V and 1 base from J, with 15 bases between. From germline, CDR1 is MNHEY and CDR2 SMNVEV (reference sequence). The CDR3 loop reads CASSPRTARSNQPQHF. CDR3 DNA: TGTGCCAGCAGTCCCCGGACGGCTAGAAGCAATCAGCCCCAGCATTTT.

The chain is built from TRBV6-5 and TRBJ2-1; D remains ambiguous. Germline values: CDR1 MNHEY, CDR2 SVGAGI. This CDR3 is built from 14 residues. Deletions cut 0 bases from V and 8 bases from J, with 11 bases between. CDR3 DNA: TGTGCCAGCAGTTACTCGAACGGATACGATGAGCAGTTCTTC. It encodes CASSYSNGYDEQFF.

This clonotype was observed many times. This chain's CDR3 is CSARGGGTGYEQYF. DNA of the CDR3: TGCAGTGCTAGAGGTGGCGGGACAGGGTACGAGCAGTACTTC. V usage is TRBV20-1 and J usage is TRBJ2-7, with 9 bases matching TRBD1. The CDR3 loop spans 14 amino acids. With 1 base clipped from V and 4 bases from J, the junction kept 5 bases outside the gene matches. Germline V gives CDR1 DFQATT, CDR2 SNEGSKA (reference sequence).

This clonotype was seen repeatedly, ten times or more. The chain couples TRBV9 to TRBJ2-7, with D unclear. The CDR3 contains 15 residues. The V gene's germline CDR1 is SGDLS and CDR2 YYNGEE. Trimming took off 0 bases at V and 0 bases at J, with 10 bases between the two ends. CDR3 in amino acids: CASSVVWKHSYEQYV. In DNA, the CDR3 is TGTGCCAGCAGCGTAGTATGGAAGCACTCCTACGAGCAGTACGTC.

This clonotype was seen repeatedly, ten times or more. V is TRBV6-1 and J is TRBJ1-1; D unclear. The CDR3 length is 13 residues. Germline loops: CDR1 MNHNS, CDR2 SASEGT. V lost 5 bases and J 5 bases, leaving 12 bases between the germline ends. Here the CDR3 DNA reads TGTGCCAGCAGTCCCGAGGAGCGGACTGAAGCTTTCTTT. This translates into CASSPEERTEAFF.

This clonotype was observed a few times. The V gene is TRBV14, the J gene TRBJ2-1; 14 bases are shared with TRBD2. The CDR3 is 15 residues long. Germline CDR1 is SGHDN and CDR2 is FVKESK. Unmatched junction bases numbered 5, after V lost 5 bases and J lost 8 bases. CDR3 protein: CASSWGLAGADEQFF. CDR3 nucleotide sequence: TGTGCCAGCAGCTGGGGACTAGCGGGAGCGGATGAGCAGTTCTTC.

The rearrangement links TRBV28 to TRBJ2-3; 11 bases line up with TRBD2. Trimming cost V 5 bases and J 2 bases; bases outside gene matches: 18. The CDR3 runs to 20 residues. Looked up from germline, CDR1 is MDHEN and CDR2 is SYDVKM. CDR3 sequence reads: CASSTTGTGTSGAHTDTQYF. CDR3 sequence (DNA): TGTGCCAGCAGTACCACGGGAACCGGGACTAGCGGTGCCCACACAGATACGCAGTATTTT.

The J gene is TRBJ2-1, the V gene TRBV2; the D gene is possibly TRBD2 (6 bases). CDR1 is SNHLY, CDR2 FYNNEI, per germline. This CDR3 region has 15 residues. V lost 7 bases and J 6 bases, leaving 19 bases between the germline ends. CDR3 in amino acids: CASNGGGSRINEQFF. In DNA, the CDR3 is TGTGCCAGCAATGGAGGAGGGTCAAGGATCAATGAGCAGTTCTTC. The whole variable domain, remainder taken from reference TRBV2 and TRBJ2-1, is EPEVTQTPSHQVTQMGQEVILRCVPISNHLYFYWYRQILGQKVEFLVSFYNNEISEKSEIFDDQFSVERPDGSNFTLKIRSTKLEDSAMYFCASNGGGSRINEQFFGPGTRLTVL.

V is TRBV11-2 and J is TRBJ2-7; D is unclear. Germline V lookup: CDR1 SGHAT, CDR2 FQNNGV. V dropped 5 bases and J dropped 1 base, with 15 bases sitting between them. CDR3 length: 15 residues. This CDR3 reads CASSLGYSLSYEQYF. For the CDR3, the DNA is TGTGCCAGCAGCCTGGGGTATTCCCTGTCCTACGAGCAGTACTTC.

There are many counts of this clonotype. CDR3 loop: CASSYGLANTEAFF. For the CDR3, the DNA is TGTGCCAGCAGTTACGGTTTAGCGAACACTGAAGCTTTCTTT. J is TRBJ1-1 and V is TRBV6-5; D remains ambiguous. The CDR3 sequence is 14 residues long. Germline CDR1 MNHEY, CDR2 SVGAGI. The V end lost 2 bases, the J end lost 1 base, and 8 bases lay between the germline ends.